Shown below are 4 T cell receptor beta chains from a single sample sequenced in a study of T cells after yellow fever vaccination. TCRdb re-analysed the 5' RACE reads in MiXCR, keeping a single row per CDR3 protein. The sample shows some 160,000 distinct CDR3 sequences, around 7.3% of them seen only once. The sequencing here drew on CD4+ T cells sorted from PBMCs, taken more than 4 days after the first yellow fever vaccination. The origin of the receptors is a man aged 18 to 35 who received the YFV17D yellow fever vaccine.

This clonotype came up many times. V and J are TRBV9 and TRBJ2-3, with D possibly being TRBD2 (7 bases). CDR1 is SGDLS and CDR2 is YYNGEE in the germline V gene. The V end was cut by 4 bases, the J end by 4 bases, with 16 bases between. The CDR3 runs to 15 residues. The CDR3 region has the DNA TGTGCCAGCAGCCCGAGGGAGGGGGTTGCAGATACGCAGTATTTT. Amino acids: CASSPREGVADTQYF. Full variable domain (remainder filled in from reference TRBV9 and TRBJ2-3): DSGVTQTPKHLITATGQRVTLRCSPRSGDLSVYWYQQSLDQGLQFLIQYYNGEERAKGNILERFSAQQFPDLHSELNLSSLELGDSALYFCASSPREGVADTQYFGPGTRLTVL.

In this sample, this clonotype turned up many times. The chain's CDR3 is CASSWTGDQETQYF. CDR3 in DNA: TGCGCCAGCAGCTGGACAGGCGATCAAGAGACCCAGTACTTC. The chain joins TRBV5-1 to TRBJ2-5, with 7 bases fitting TRBD1. Unmatched junction bases numbered 4, after V lost 3 bases and J lost 2 bases. The CDR3 loop spans 14 amino acids. CDR1 is SGHRS and CDR2 is YFSETQ in the germline V gene. The variable domain in full, completed from reference TRBV5-1 and TRBJ2-5, reads KAGVTQTPRYLIKTRGQQVTLSCSPISGHRSVSWYQQTPGQGLQFLFEYFSETQRNKGNFPGRFSGRQFSNSRSEMNVSTLELGDSALYLCASSWTGDQETQYFGPGTRLLVL.

This clonotype has a handful of counts. V gene TRBV10-3 combines with J gene TRBJ2-7; D is uncertain. The CDR3 spans 12 residues. V was shortened by 4 bases and J by 2 bases, with 6 bases between the two germline ends. CDR1 and CDR2 from the germline V gene are ENHRY and SYGVKD. CDR3 sequence (DNA): TGTGCCATCAGTGGAAACGCCTACGAGCAGTACGTC. Its protein product is CAISGNAYEQYV.

The sample holds many counts of this clonotype. The V and J genes are TRBV4-3 and TRBJ1-2; D remains unclear. V was trimmed by 0 bases and J by 5 bases, leaving 13 bases between them. The CDR3 runs 15 residues. CDR1 and CDR2 (germline): LGHNA, YSLEER. CDR3 coding DNA: TGCGCCAGCAGCCAAGAGATGCAAGAGAGATATGGCTACACCTTC. This translates into CASSQEMQERYGYTF.